Below, 28 T cell receptor beta chains from the same sample are listed, as sequenced in a study of T cells in women clearing cervical HPV infection. Produced via immunoSEQ multiplex PCR; TCRdb's table is partial and in-frame only. Its clone listing holds roughly 40,000 clones. Sequenced: blood buffy coat. These receptors were collected from a woman between 18 and 75 years old with a cervical HPV16 infection that either progressed to CIN3+ or cleared (not recorded which).

Concerning this clone: The read ends 3 residues early relative to the CDR3; the germline J gene fills the gap. This sample also contains other DNA sequences that code for the same CDR3. The rearrangement joins TRBV18 to TRBJ2-3, with TRBD2 matching over 9 bases. This CDR3 region has 15 residues. With 6 bases clipped from V and 5 bases from J, the junction kept 9 bases outside the gene matches. The germline V gene has CDR1 KGHSH and CDR2 LQKENI. Here the CDR3 reads CASSPDGLAIDTQYF. The DNA read from the CDR3 is TGTGCCAGCTCCCCGGACGGACTAGCGATAGATACG. Filled out from reference TRBV18 and TRBJ2-3, the complete variable domain reads NAGVMQNPRHLVRRRGQEARLRCSPMKGHSHVYWYRQLPEEGLKFMVYLQKENIIDESGMPKERFSAEFPKEGPSILRIQQVVRGDSAAYFCASSPDGLAIDTQYFGPGTRLTVL.

A remark on this clone: The sequenced fragment ends 3 residues before the CDR3 boundary, so the rest is inferred from the germline J gene. V and J are TRBV18 and TRBJ2-2, with TRBD1 as a possible D gene (6 bases). Trimming stripped 3 bases from V and 6 bases from J, with 14 bases between. Germline V gene lookup returns CDR1 KGHSH and CDR2 LQKENI. The CDR3 spans 15 residues. The CDR3 reads CASSPGQPWPGELFF. CDR3 bases read: TGTGCCAGCTCACCCGGACAGCCCTGGCCCGGGGAG.

Comment on this clone: The CDR3 goes on 3 residues after the read ends, and that part is filled in from the germline J gene. J is TRBJ1-4 and V is TRBV28; maybe TRBD1 (5 bases). Germline V gives CDR1 MDHEN, CDR2 SYDVKM. There are 14 residues in the CDR3. V lost 2 bases to trimming and J lost 7 bases, with 11 bases between them. CDR3 DNA (partial): TGTGCCAGCAGTTTAAGGGCAGGGAGTGAAAAA. It codes for CASSLRAGSEK. From start to end, the CDR3 is CASSLRAGSEKLFF.

Concerning this clone: The read terminates 3 residues before the CDR3 end, so the remaining end is supplied by the germline J gene. J is TRBJ2-5 and V is TRBV6-1; 7 nucleotides agree with TRBD2. V was clipped by 1 base and J by 2 bases; unmatched bases: 4. In germline, CDR1 is MNHNS, CDR2 SASEGT. The CDR3 covers 15 residues. The CDR3: CASSEGLAAQETQYF. The DNA read from the CDR3 is TGTGCCAGCAGTGAAGGGCTAGCGGCACAAGAGACC.

Details on this clone: The sequenced fragment ends 3 residues before the CDR3 boundary, so the rest is inferred from the germline J gene. J is TRBJ2-2 and V is TRBV2; D is unresolved. This CDR3 region has 12 residues. V was pared by 8 bases and J by 6 bases, with 10 bases between. Germline-derived CDR1 and CDR2 are SNHLY and FYNNEI. The CDR3 loop reads CASFTGPGELFF. CDR3 DNA (partial): TGTGCCAGCTTCACCGGTCCCGGGGAG.

A note on this clone: One end of the junction is discordant with germline, which a read error may explain. The read ends 3 residues early relative to the CDR3; the germline J gene fills the gap. The gene calls are TRBV18 and TRBJ1-4; weak D call: TRBD1 (6 bases). This CDR3 is built from 13 residues. Germline V gene data show CDR1 as KGHSH and CDR2 as LQKENI. Partial CDR3 DNA: TGTGCCAGCTCACGTGGGACAAATGAAGAA. Translating gives CASSRGTNEE. The entire CDR3 is CASSRGTNEELFF.

Worth noting for this clone: Read sequence stops 3 residues before the CDR3 end, and the germline J gene provides the missing end. V is TRBV30 and J is TRBJ1-6; the D gene is possibly TRBD1 (6 bases). Germline V gene data show CDR1 as GTSNPN and CDR2 as SVGIG (reference sequence). V was pared by 4 bases and J by 0 bases, with 16 bases between. This CDR3 region has 17 residues. The CDR3 is CAWTPDSPSSYNSPLHF. The part of the CDR3 DNA that was read is TGTGCCTGGACCCCGGACAGCCCTAGCTCCTATAATTCACCC.

Of note for this clone: The CDR3 goes on 3 residues after the read ends, and that part is filled in from the germline J gene. V is TRBV2 and J is TRBJ2-1; perhaps TRBD1 as D (5 bases). Germline V CDR1 and CDR2: SNHLY, FYNNEI. The V end lost 6 bases, the J end lost 0 bases, and 12 bases lay between the germline ends. The CDR3 loop spans 15 amino acids. The CDR3 bases that were read are TGTGCCAGCAGGCGTCAACAGGTCTCCTACAATGAG. Amino acid sequence: CASRRQQVSYNE. The whole CDR3 is CASRRQQVSYNEQFF.

Comment on this clone: The sequenced fragment ends 3 residues before the CDR3 boundary, so the rest is inferred from the germline J gene. This chain connects TRBV7-3 to TRBJ2-3, with 9 bases lining up with TRBD2. Trimming cost V 0 bases and J 4 bases; bases outside gene matches: 8. CDR1 is SGHTA and CDR2 is FQGTGA in the germline V gene. CDR3 length: 17 residues. CDR3 protein: CASSLTGAGGLADTQYF. The sequenced part of the CDR3 DNA is TGTGCCAGCAGCTTAACGGGCGCGGGAGGGCTGGCAGATACG.

Concerning this clone: The read falls 3 residues short of the CDR3 end, and the missing part is taken from the germline J gene. V and J are TRBV6-2 or TRBV6-3 and TRBJ1-3; D call uncertain. The CDR3 loop spans 15 amino acids. The V end lost 7 bases, the J end lost 0 bases, and 13 bases lay between the germline ends. CDR1 is MNHEY and CDR2 is SVGEGT in the germline V gene. CDR3 region: CASKEEGDSGNTIYF. The part of the CDR3 DNA that was read is TGTGCCAGCAAGGAGGAGGGCGACTCTGGAAACACC.

Comments on this clone: The CDR3 extends 3 residues past the end of the read, so its final part is completed from the germline J gene. The chain is built from TRBV7-2 and TRBJ1-2, with 7 bases identical to TRBD1. Germline V lookup: CDR1 SGHTA, CDR2 FQGNSA. V was pared by 5 bases and J by 2 bases, with 5 bases of the junction left unmatched. The CDR3 contains 14 residues. The CDR3 DNA, read in part, is TGTGCCAGCAGCCCAGGGGGACAGAACTATGGC. It translates to CASSPGGQNYG. The whole CDR3 sequence is CASSPGGQNYGYTF.

Turning to this clone: Germline is not matched at one junction end, which may reflect a read error. The DNA ends 3 residues before the CDR3 does, and the rest of the CDR3 is filled in from the germline J gene. This chain uses TRBV4-2 with TRBJ1-1; D may be TRBD1 (6 bases). From germline, CDR1 is LGHNA and CDR2 YNFKEQ. CDR3 length equals 15 residues. Partial CDR3 DNA: TGCGCCAGCAGCCAAGTTGCAGGGGTGTACACTGAA. Protein: CASSQVAGVYTE. The full-length CDR3 reads as CASSQVAGVYTEAFF.

CDR3 amino acids: CSAAGTANQPQHF. CDR3 DNA (partial): TGCAGTGCCGCCGGGACAGCCAATCAGCCC. The genes are TRBV20-1 and TRBJ1-5, with 7 bases identical to TRBD1. The CDR3 goes on 3 residues after the read ends, and that part is filled in from the germline J gene. Trimming removed 6 bases from V and 3 bases from J; junction bases left unmatched: 5. CDR1 DFQATT and CDR2 SNEGSKA come from the germline V gene (reference sequence). CDR3 length equals 13 residues.

Note on this clone: Read coverage stops 3 residues before the CDR3 terminus; the germline J gene supplies the remainder. The V call is TRBV29-1, the J call TRBJ1-5; a possible D gene is TRBD1 (5 bases). The germline V gene encodes CDR1 SQVTM and CDR2 ANQGSEA. The CDR3 length is 13 residues. V was clipped by 6 bases and J by 2 bases, with 11 bases between them. The sequenced part of the CDR3 DNA is TGCAGCGTCCGGGCGGGGCGCAATCAGCCC. This codes for CSVRAGRNQP. The complete CDR3 sequence is CSVRAGRNQPQHF.

On this clone itself: The CDR3 goes on 3 residues after the read ends, and that part is filled in from the germline J gene. This sequence joins TRBV6-2 or TRBV6-3 and TRBJ2-7, with TRBD2 matching over 9 bases. Germline values: CDR1 MNHEY, CDR2 SVGEGT. The CDR3 is 17 residues long. Unmatched junction bases numbered 14, after V lost 7 bases and J lost 1 base. CDR3 sequence reads: CASTLRASGTISYEQYF. The part of the CDR3 DNA that was read is TGTGCCAGCACCCTAAGGGCTAGCGGGACTATATCCTACGAG.

Turning to this clone: The missing CDR3 end, 3 residues past where the read stops, is filled in from the germline J gene. The V and J genes are TRBV7-9 and TRBJ1-2; maybe TRBD1 (5 bases). The CDR3 spans 13 residues. Germline lookup yields CDR1 SEHNR and CDR2 FQNEAQ (reference sequence). The CDR3 sequence is CASSKQGTHDYTF. The CDR3 bases that were read are TGTGCCAGCAGCAAGCAGGGAACCCACGAC.

Remarks on this clone: The CDR3 extends 3 residues past the end of the read, so its final part is completed from the germline J gene. The genes are TRBV5-6 and TRBJ1-1, with D perhaps matching TRBD1 (5 bases). This CDR3 spans 11 amino acids. The germline gives CDR1 SGHDT, CDR2 YYEEEE. Trimming took 4 bases from V and 7 from J, leaving 8 bases between them. CDR3 bases read: TGTGCCAGCAGCAAGACAGTTGAA. Residues: CASSKTVE. The whole CDR3 sequence is CASSKTVEAFF. Filled out from reference TRBV5-6 and TRBJ1-1, the complete variable domain reads DAGVTQSPTHLIKTRGQQVTLRCSPKSGHDTVSWYQQALGQGPQFIFQYYEEEERQRGNFPDRFSGHQFPNYSSELNVNALLLGDSALYLCASSKTVEAFFGQGTRLTVV.

On this clone itself: The sequenced fragment ends 3 residues before the CDR3 boundary, so the rest is inferred from the germline J gene. The gene calls are TRBV19 and TRBJ2-7; possibly TRBD1 or TRBD2 for D (5 bases each). Germline CDR1 reads LNHDA; CDR2 reads SQIVND (reference sequence). The CDR3 runs to 14 residues. Trimming removed 3 bases from V and 4 bases from J, with 13 bases in between. The CDR3 loop is CASSMWEKGYEQYF. CDR3 DNA (partial): TGTGCCAGTAGTATGTGGGAGAAGGGGTACGAG. The complete variable domain, with remaining parts taken from reference TRBV19 and TRBJ2-7, reads DGGITQSPKYLFRKEGQNVTLSCEQNLNHDAMYWYRQDPGQGLRLIYYSQIVNDFQKGDIAEGYSVSREKKESFPLTVTSAQKNPTAFYLCASSMWEKGYEQYFGPGTRLTVT.

About this clone itself: The read terminates 3 residues ahead of where the CDR3 ends, so the germline J gene completes it. The chain is built from TRBV6-2 or TRBV6-3 and TRBJ2-4; no reliable D call. Trimming left V 5 bases short and J 7 bases short, with 9 bases between. Germline V lookup: CDR1 MNHEY, CDR2 SVGEGT. The length of the CDR3 is 12 residues. The sequenced CDR3 bases are TGTGCCAGCAGTACCCGGTGGAACATT. Translating gives CASSTRWNI. The full CDR3 reads CASSTRWNIQYF.

As to this clone: The DNA ends 3 residues before the CDR3 does, and the rest of the CDR3 is filled in from the germline J gene. The chain couples TRBV6-1 to TRBJ1-6, with no clear D. The V and J ends lost 4 bases and 7 bases respectively, with 8 bases between them. Germline lookup yields CDR1 MNHNS and CDR2 SASEGT. The CDR3 has 13 amino acids. The CDR3 sequence: CASSVFRNSPLHF. The sequenced part of the CDR3 DNA is TGTGCCAGCAGTGTCTTCCGGAATTCACCC.

As concerns this clone: The read gets to within 3 residues of the CDR3 end, and the germline J gene fills in the rest. This chain joins TRBV7-9 and TRBJ1-3; D gene uncertain. Per the germline V gene, CDR1 is SEHNR and CDR2 is FQNEAQ (reference sequence). The CDR3 covers 15 residues. Between the trimmed V and J ends, which lost 3 bases and 0 bases, there was a span of 9 bases. The sequenced CDR3 bases are TGTGCCAGCAGCTTCACTCCGAGCTCTGGAAACACC. Encoded protein: CASSFTPSSGNT. The entire CDR3 protein reads CASSFTPSSGNTIYF.

As to this clone: Read sequence stops 3 residues before the CDR3 end, and the germline J gene provides the missing end. This sequence joins TRBV5-1 and TRBJ1-2; 7 bases are shared with TRBD1. From germline, CDR1 is SGHRS and CDR2 YFSETQ. There are 17 residues in the CDR3. V gave up 4 bases and J gave up 1 base; unmatched junction bases: 13. CDR3 bases read: TGCGCCAGCAGCCTATCCTCCGGGACAGTCATTAACTATGGC. Translation gives CASSLSSGTVINYG. The CDR3 in its entirety is CASSLSSGTVINYGYTF. The whole variable domain, remainder taken from reference TRBV5-1 and TRBJ1-2, is KAGVTQTPRYLIKTRGQQVTLSCSPISGHRSVSWYQQTPGQGLQFLFEYFSETQRNKGNFPGRFSGRQFSNSRSEMNVSTLELGDSALYLCASSLSSGTVINYGYTFGSGTRLTVV.

Note on this clone: The read gets to within 3 residues of the CDR3 end, and the germline J gene fills in the rest. The J gene is TRBJ2-1, the V gene TRBV10-3; D remains unclear. The CDR3 spans 14 residues. The germline V gene encodes CDR1 ENHRY and CDR2 SYGVKD. Trimming left V 4 bases short and J 7 bases short, with 14 bases between. CDR3 in amino acids: CAISGPGIRNEQFF. Partial CDR3 DNA: TGTGCCATCAGTGGGCCGGGTATTAGGAATGAG.

Points on this clone: The read ends 3 residues before the CDR3 terminus; that terminus is restored from the germline J gene. The chain joins TRBV18 to TRBJ2-2; TRBD2 agrees at 9 bases. Germline V CDR1 and CDR2: KGHSH, LQKENI. J gave up 0 bases and V 3 bases, and 8 bases lay outside the gene matches. CDR3 length: 18 amino acids. Partial CDR3 DNA: TGTGCCAGCTCACCCCGGGGACTAGCCGCCGCGAACACCGGGGAG. It is translated as CASSPRGLAAANTGE. The entire CDR3 protein reads CASSPRGLAAANTGELFF.

A note on this clone: The CDR3 goes on 3 residues after the read ends, and that part is filled in from the germline J gene. The J gene is TRBJ1-6, the V gene TRBV29-1; the D gene is possibly TRBD1 (6 bases). V gave up 4 bases and J gave up 5 bases, with 21 bases separating them. CDR1 and CDR2 from the germline V gene are SQVTM and ANQGSEA. The CDR3 loop spans 17 amino acids. The sequenced CDR3 bases are TGCAGCGTTGGAGAGAAGGGGGGGAGGGTGGATAATTCACCC. Protein: CSVGEKGGRVDNSP. The whole CDR3 sequence is CSVGEKGGRVDNSPLHF.

Comments on this clone: Sequencing ends 3 residues short of the CDR3 end; the germline J gene provides the rest. The gene calls are TRBV20-1 and TRBJ1-1; TRBD1 is a possible D gene (5 bases). Trimming removed 6 bases from V and 0 bases from J, with 11 bases in between. CDR3 length: 13 amino acids. The V gene's germline CDR1 is DFQATT and CDR2 SNEGSKA (reference sequence). CDR3 bases read: TGCAGTGCGGAGGAGACAGTGAACACTGAA. Encoded protein: CSAEETVNTE. The entire CDR3 is CSAEETVNTEAFF.

Concerning this clone itself: The read gets to within 3 residues of the CDR3 end, and the germline J gene fills in the rest. J is TRBJ2-1 and V is TRBV11-1; the match to TRBD1 covers 9 bases. The J segment lost 9 bases and the V segment lost 6 bases, leaving 6 bases of the junction unmatched. Germline values: CDR1 SGHAT, CDR2 FQDESV (reference sequence). This CDR3 is 13 amino acids long. The CDR3 spells CASSPQTGGEQFF. CDR3 DNA, as far as it was read: TGTGCCAGCAGTCCTCAGACAGGGGGTGAG.

As regards this clone: The CDR3 end falls 3 residues outside the read, so it is completed with the germline J gene. The V gene is TRBV30, the J gene TRBJ1-5; the D gene is possibly TRBD1 (5 bases). V was trimmed by 1 base and J by 4 bases, leaving 17 bases between them. The CDR3 length is 16 residues. The V gene's germline CDR1 is GTSNPN and CDR2 SVGIG (reference sequence). CDR3 residues: CAWSESGFRKNQPQHF. The part of the CDR3 DNA that was read is TGTGCCTGGAGTGAGTCAGGGTTTAGGAAAAATCAGCCC.